Listed here are 32 T cell receptor beta chains from one sample, sequenced in a study of molecular identifiers for immune sequencing clone quantification. TCRdb re-derived calls from the PCR reads in MiXCR, one entry per CDR3 protein. The data show more than 450,000 distinct CDR3 sequences, with less than 30% seen just once and 0.7% to 0.9% held by the top ten. The sample taken for sequencing was naive CD8+ T cells from blood, with Jurkat cell RNA spiked in. Subset indicated: FACS-sorted CD8+CD4-CCR7+CD45RA+ naive T cells. These TCRs come from a human donor in good health. Some libraries in this study had Jurkat cell RNA spiked in.

This clonotype has at least ten counts. The chain joins TRBV25-1 to TRBJ2-5, with D possibly TRBD1 on 6 matching bases. Germline CDR1 is MGHDK and CDR2 is SYGVNS. The CDR3 extends over 12 amino acids. V was pared by 10 bases and J by 6 bases, with 15 bases between. The DNA for the CDR3 is TGTGCCACCGACAGGCGATGGAAGACCCAGTACTTC. It is translated as CATDRRWKTQYF.

This clonotype was detected a few times. The gene calls are TRBV29-1 and TRBJ2-2; a weak D match, TRBD2 (5 bases). The CDR3 consists of 11 residues. With 3 bases removed from V and 8 bases from J, the gap between germline ends came to 7 bases. Germline V CDR1 and CDR2: SQVTM, ANQGSEA. The CDR3 sequence is CSVEEVGELFF. The DNA of the CDR3 is TGCAGCGTTGAGGAGGTTGGGGAGCTGTTTTTT.

A note on this clonotype: One end of the junction fails to match germline, which may point to a read error. This chain joins TRBV5-1 and TRBJ2-1; no clear D gene. The CDR3 sequence is 12 residues long. Per germline, CDR1 SGHRS and CDR2 YFSETQ. CDR3 nucleotides: TGCGCCAGCAGCTTGACCGGTCCTGAGCGGTTCTTC. The encoded protein is CASSLTGPERFF.

This clonotype appeared a single time. A clone one base away is much larger, so this may be a read error. The rearrangement joins TRBV6-2 or TRBV6-3 to TRBJ1-1, with D unclear. Germline lookup yields CDR1 MNHEY and CDR2 SVGEGT. The CDR3 totals 15 residues. The CDR3 DNA reads as TGTGCCAGCAGTCCCCTCGGACCGGCCGACACTGACGCTTTCTTT. This translates into CASSPLGPADTDAFF.

This clonotype was recorded many times. An end of the junction differs from the germline gene, which may be a read error. V usage is TRBV7-7 and J usage is TRBJ2-5; D gene ambiguous. Germline V gene lookup returns CDR1 SSHAT and CDR2 FNYEAQ (reference sequence). The CDR3 covers 13 residues. The DNA of the CDR3 is TGTGCTAGCAGCTTAGAAGTCCAAGAGACCCAGTACTTC. Its translation: CASSLEVQETQYF.

This clonotype occurred many times. This chain uses TRBV13 with TRBJ2-7, with 8 bases that match TRBD1. CDR3 length: 13 amino acids. Germline CDR1 is PRHDT and CDR2 is FYEKMQ (reference sequence). Trimming took 5 bases from V and 5 from J; bases not matched to a gene: 5. In DNA, the CDR3 is TGTGCCAGCAGCCCGGACAGGGTAAACGAGCAGTACTTC. Protein: CASSPDRVNEQYF.

This clonotype was counted ten times or more. This sequence joins TRBV7-9 and TRBJ2-6; D call uncertain. Germline-derived CDR1 and CDR2 are SEHNR and FQNEAQ (reference sequence). Trimming shortened V by 1 base and J by 0 bases, and 13 bases separated the two germline ends. The CDR3 runs to 18 residues. The CDR3 nucleotides are TGTGCCAGCAGCTTAGTTTTCGAAGAGCTCTCTGGGGCCAACGTCCTGACTTTC. Encoded protein: CASSLVFEELSGANVLTF.

The V call is TRBV2, the J call TRBJ2-3, with D possibly being TRBD1 or TRBD2 (5 bases each). This CDR3 has 15 amino acids. Germline assignment: CDR1 SNHLY and CDR2 FYNNEI. V was trimmed by 0 bases and J by 8 bases, leaving 15 bases between them. CDR3 DNA sequence: TGTGCCAGCAGTGAAGCGGGGGTGGGTCTGCGTACGCAGTATTTT. Protein product: CASSEAGVGLRTQYF.

Concerning this clonotype itself: A read error may produce the germline difference seen at one junction end. The CDR3 sequence is CASCESTSPDTQYF. CDR3 bases: TGCGCCAGCTGTGAGTCGACTAGCCCAGATACGCAGTATTTT. This chain connects TRBV10-2 to TRBJ2-3, with 7 nucleotides matching TRBD2. The CDR3 loop spans 14 amino acids. Germline lookup yields CDR1 WSHSY and CDR2 SAAADI.

CDR3 region: CASTLQSGGVEQFF. The CDR3 DNA sequence: TGTGCCAGCACCCTCCAGAGCGGGGGGGTCGAGCAGTTCTTC. The V call is TRBV7-8, the J call TRBJ2-1; 10 positions match TRBD2. The CDR3 is made up of 14 amino acids. Trimming at V came to 7 bases and at J to 10 bases, leaving 10 bases not matched to a gene. Per germline, CDR1 SGHVS and CDR2 FQNEAQ. Drawing the rest from reference TRBV7-8 and TRBJ2-1, the complete variable domain is GAGVSQSPRYKVAKRGQDVALRCDPISGHVSLFWYQQALGQGPEFLTYFQNEAQLDKSGLPSDRFFAERPEGSVSTLKIQRTQQEDSAVYLCASTLQSGGVEQFFGPGTRLTVL.

There are many counts of this clonotype. V and J are TRBV28 and TRBJ1-5; possible D gene TRBD1, 6 bases. The V gene's germline CDR1 is MDHEN and CDR2 SYDVKM. Trimming took off 3 bases at V and 4 bases at J, with 13 bases between the two ends. CDR3 length equals 15 residues. CDR3 sequence: CASSFRRGVNQPQHF. In DNA, the CDR3 is TGTGCCAGCAGTTTCCGCAGGGGAGTAAATCAGCCCCAGCATTTT.

The rearrangement uses TRBV4-1 and TRBJ1-1; 11 positions match TRBD1. CDR3 size: 16 residues. CDR1 MGHRA and CDR2 YSYEKL come from the germline V gene. V lost 4 bases to trimming and J lost 4 bases; unmatched junction nucleotides: 8. CDR3 sequence reads: CASSRGQGAVATEAFF. The CDR3 DNA is TGCGCCAGCAGCCGAGGACAGGGGGCGGTGGCCACTGAAGCTTTCTTT.

The chain is built from TRBV4-2 and TRBJ2-3; 8 bases are shared with TRBD1. V lost 1 base and J lost 5; bases outside the gene matches: 2. Germline V lookup: CDR1 LGHNA, CDR2 YNFKEQ. The CDR3 spans 14 residues. The CDR3 nucleotides are TGTGCCAGCAGCCAAGGGACAGGGAAAGATACGCAGTATTTT. The encoded protein is CASSQGTGKDTQYF.

This clonotype showed up just once. This may stem from a read error, because a much larger clone lies one nucleotide away. The chain uses TRBV7-9 and TRBJ2-4; 11 nucleotides line up with TRBD2. Per germline, CDR1 SEHNR and CDR2 FQNEAQ (reference sequence). The CDR3 has 16 amino acids. The V gene end was trimmed by 5 bases and the J gene end by 6 bases; junction bases not matched to a gene: 9. In DNA form, the CDR3 reads TGTGCCAGCAGCCCCCCCCTAGCGGGAGGTAGAAACATTCAGTACTTC. The encoded protein is CASSPPLAGGRNIQYF.

This clonotype appeared a few times. V and J are TRBV12-3 or TRBV12-4 and TRBJ2-3, with D perhaps being TRBD1 or TRBD2 (6 bases each). This CDR3 contains 15 residues. V was clipped by 7 bases and J by 6 bases, with 20 bases between them. DNA for the CDR3: TGTGCCAGCACCATCGATCGAGGGGGGCGGGATACGCAGTATTTT. Translating it yields CASTIDRGGRDTQYF.

This clonotype was picked up many times. The chain is built from TRBV7-9 and TRBJ1-6; TRBD1 matches at 9 bases. CDR3 length: 14 residues. V gave up 5 bases and J gave up 7 bases; unmatched junction bases: 3. The germline CDR1 and CDR2 sequences are SEHNR and FQNEAQ (reference sequence). CDR3 amino acids: CASSTGQGNSPLHF. The CDR3 DNA is TGTGCCAGCAGCACAGGACAGGGGAATTCACCCCTCCACTTT.

The rearrangement uses TRBV7-2 and TRBJ2-7; 8 nucleotides match TRBD2. From germline, CDR1 is SGHTA and CDR2 FQGNSA. The CDR3 is 15 residues long. The junction had 7 bases not matched to a gene; V was cut back by 1 base and J by 5 bases. The CDR3 loop is CASSLDGGAADEQYF. In DNA form, the CDR3 reads TGTGCCAGCAGCTTAGACGGGGGGGCCGCCGACGAGCAGTACTTC.

Regarding this clonotype: A much larger clone is a single base away; this may be a read error. The chain combines TRBV11-2 with TRBJ2-1; D is undetermined. CDR1 is SGHAT and CDR2 is FQNNGV in the germline V gene. This CDR3 contains 13 residues. The V and J ends lost 4 bases and 7 bases respectively, with 11 bases between them. Here the CDR3 DNA reads TGTGCCAGCAGCTCCACGGTCGATAATGAGCAGTTCTTC. It translates to CASSSTVDNEQFF.

Of note for this clonotype: Possible read error: a much larger clone is one base away. The J gene is TRBJ1-1, the V gene TRBV5-6, with 7 bases lining up with TRBD1. The CDR3 spans 13 residues. Germline lookup yields CDR1 SGHDT and CDR2 YYEEEE. The CDR3 reads CASRGQLGTGAFF. CDR3 sequence (DNA): TGTGCCAGCAGGGGACAGTTGGGGACTGGAGCTTTCTTT.

A word on this clonotype: It may be a read error: a sequence one base away is much more abundant. The chain has TRBV7-8 and TRBJ2-3, with 8 bases identical to TRBD2. V lost 3 bases, J lost 10 bases, and 6 bases stayed unmatched. Germline values: CDR1 SGHVS, CDR2 FQNEAQ. The length of the CDR3 is 13 residues. The CDR3 DNA sequence: TGTGCCAGCAGCTTTGCCGTGACTAGCGCGCAGTATTTT. Its protein is CASSFAVTSAQYF.

V and J are TRBV2 and TRBJ2-7, with 8 nucleotides matching TRBD2. With 4 bases clipped from V and 2 bases from J, the junction kept 16 bases outside the gene matches. CDR3 size: 18 residues. In germline, CDR1 is SNHLY, CDR2 FYNNEI. The CDR3 DNA is TGTGCCAGCAGTGTGGACAGCTCGCGGGGGGTCAAAACCTACGAGCAGTACTTC. Encoded protein: CASSVDSSRGVKTYEQYF.

Comments on this clonotype: A junction end diverges from the germline sequence, so it may reflect a read error. V is TRBV19 and J is TRBJ2-5; D is unclear. There are 13 residues in the CDR3. From germline, CDR1 is LNHDA and CDR2 SQIVND (reference sequence). The CDR3 region is CASIGGVEEAQYF. The CDR3 coding sequence is TGTGCCAGTATCGGTGGGGTTGAAGAGGCCCAGTACTTC.

This clonotype was found a few times. One junction end disagrees with the germline gene, perhaps due to a read error. V usage is TRBV12-3 or TRBV12-4 and J usage is TRBJ2-7; D unclear. The CDR3 is 12 residues long. The CDR3, as DNA: TGTGCCACCAGTCTTTCGTACGGGGAGCAGTACTTC. Translation gives CATSLSYGEQYF.

This chain joins TRBV27 and TRBJ2-7; 7 nucleotides line up with TRBD1. The CDR3 has 14 residues. Germline assignment: CDR1 MNHEY and CDR2 SMNVEV (reference sequence). With V trimmed by 4 bases and J by 5 bases, 8 bases remained unmatched. CDR3 bases: TGTGCCAGCAGTTGGGGGCAGGGGGTCCACGAGCAGTACTTC. It yields the protein CASSWGQGVHEQYF.

This chain joins TRBV11-2 and TRBJ2-5, with unresolved D. The germline V gene encodes CDR1 SGHAT and CDR2 FQNNGV. V was pared by 5 bases and J by 1 base, with 14 bases between. This CDR3 has 15 residues. CDR3 sequence (DNA): TGTGCCAGCAGCCACAGAGTGGGCAGCCAAGAGACCCAGTACTTC. It codes for CASSHRVGSQETQYF.

This clonotype was seen more than once but under ten times. The chain combines TRBV3-2 with TRBJ2-2; the tabulated D call, TRBD1, remains unverified against the DNA. TRBV3-2 constitutes a pseudogene. The CDR3 spans 17 residues. The CDR3 DNA reads as TGTGCCAGCAGCCAAGAGGGACCGGGAACGAACACCGGGGAGCTGTTTTTT. The encoded protein is CASSQEGPGTNTGELFF.

This clonotype was observed at least ten times. The V and J genes are TRBV12-3 or TRBV12-4 and TRBJ2-2; D perhaps matches TRBD1 (6 bases). Trimming removed 4 bases at V and 1 base at J, with 13 bases between. CDR3 length: 16 residues. CDR3 in DNA: TGTGCCAGCAGTTCCCCCGGGACACGGAACACCGGGGAGCTGTTTTTT. Translating it yields CASSSPGTRNTGELFF.

The genes are TRBV20-1 and TRBJ2-7; unclear D gene. The CDR3 consists of 11 residues. Germline V lookup: CDR1 DFQATT, CDR2 SNEGSKA (reference sequence). Trimming stripped 6 bases from V and 3 bases from J, with 9 bases between. CDR3 in amino acids: CSAPEVYEQYF. CDR3 DNA sequence: TGCAGTGCCCCGGAAGTCTACGAGCAGTACTTC.

J is TRBJ2-3 and V is TRBV14, with 10 bases aligning to TRBD2. Germline V gives CDR1 SGHDN, CDR2 FVKESK. The CDR3 is made up of 16 amino acids. The V segment lost 3 bases and the J segment 5 bases; nucleotides outside the gene matches: 8. CDR3 sequence (DNA): TGTGCCAGCAGCCACACTAGCGGGGCCTCACAAGATACGCAGTATTTT. Its protein product is CASSHTSGASQDTQYF.

V gene TRBV27 combines with J gene TRBJ2-7, with 10 bases fitting TRBD2. The CDR3 extends over 15 amino acids. V lost 3 bases, J lost 3 bases, and 5 bases stayed unmatched. Germline V CDR1 and CDR2: MNHEY, SMNVEV (reference sequence). CDR3 region: CASSFILAGDYEQYF. The CDR3 DNA is TGTGCCAGCAGTTTCATTCTAGCGGGGGACTACGAGCAGTACTTC.

About this clonotype: Just one base apart from a much larger clone, this may be a read error. V gene TRBV28 combines with J gene TRBJ1-2; 8 bases fit TRBD1. This CDR3 contains 15 residues. Germline V gives CDR1 MDHEN, CDR2 SYDVKM. The CDR3, as DNA: TGTGCCAGCAGTCCGCCGAGACAGGGGTACTATGGCGACACCTTC. Protein: CASSPPRQGYYGDTF.

This chain links TRBV6-6 with TRBJ2-1; the D is unclear. Per the germline V gene, CDR1 is MNHNY and CDR2 is SVGAGI (reference sequence). This CDR3 is built from 15 residues. V shed 1 base and J shed 4 bases, with 11 bases lying between them. Here the CDR3 DNA reads TGTGCCAGCAGTTACTTTAAGGGATTGTACAATGAGCAGTTCTTC. Its translation is CASSYFKGLYNEQFF.